This is a list of T cell receptor beta chains from one sample in a study of early T cells in non-severe SARS-CoV-2 infection. TCRdb re-analysed the 5' RACE reads in MiXCR, keeping a single row per CDR3 protein. In the table there are 50,000 to 60,000 distinct CDR3 sequences, 6.2% of which are singletons. Sequencing input: whole blood. The receptors shown here come from an adult who was a healthcare worker with PCR-confirmed SARS-CoV-2 infection or an uninfected control (not recorded which). CDR3s include the opening cysteine and the closing phenylalanine or tryptophan. Fields, in order: J gene, V gene, D gene, clone size, CDR3 DNA, CDR3 protein. The D gene is left open where the match is weak. Size values are once, few and many counts, or a class for expanded clones, and some rows have none.

TRBJ1-1,TRBV6-6,TRBD1,few,TGTGCCAGCAGCACTTCGACAGGGGGTAGGTTGAACACTGAAGCTTTCTTT,CASSTSTGGRLNTEAFF
TRBJ2-7,TRBV6-2/TRBV6-3,-,few,TGTGCCAGCAGTTACGGGGCGAGTACCTACGAGCAGTACTTC,CASSYGASTYEQYF
TRBJ2-5,TRBV20-1,TRBD2,-,TGCAGTGCTAAAGTGGCTAGCGGGGGAAAAGAGACCCAGTACTTC,CSAKVASGGKETQYF
TRBJ1-1,TRBV7-2,-,-,TGTGCCAGCAGCCCGACAGTTGGCGTTCTGAGAACTGAAGCTTTCTTT,CASSPTVGVLRTEAFF
TRBJ2-5,TRBV7-2,-,many,TGTGCCAGCAGCTTAGGGGACAGCGGGGACCAAGAGACCCAGTACTTC,CASSLGDSGDQETQYF
TRBJ2-7,TRBV30,TRBD1,-,TGTGCCTGCCGGGACAGTTACCCCTACGAGCAGTACTTC,CACRDSYPYEQYF
TRBJ2-7,TRBV20-1,-,many,TGCAGTGCTGCCGCGAATCATTTGAACGAGCAGTACTTC,CSAAANHLNEQYF
TRBJ2-2,TRBV28,-,many,TGTGCCAGCAGTGCCCGTATCCCCGGGGAGCTGTTTTTT,CASSARIPGELFF
TRBJ2-6,TRBV7-8,TRBD2,many,TGTGCCAGCAGCTTAGAGGGTGTCAGCGGGAACTCTGGGGCCAACGTCCTGACTTTC,CASSLEGVSGNSGANVLTF
TRBJ2-1,TRBV7-2,TRBD2,many,TGTGCCAGCAGCTTAGTACTAGCGGGGAGCAATGAGCAGTTCTTC,CASSLVLAGSNEQFF
TRBJ1-2,TRBV18,-,many,TGTGCCAGCTCACCACTTAGTGAGAATGGCTACACCTTC,CASSPLSENGYTF
TRBJ2-7,TRBV28,-,-,TGTGCCAGCCAAGAAACCGGGGAAAACTACGAGCAGTACTTC,CASQETGENYEQYF
TRBJ1-4,TRBV11-3,-,few,TGTGCCAGCAGCTGGGACGGCTCTAATGAAAAACTGTTTTTT,CASSWDGSNEKLFF
TRBJ2-6,TRBV30,-,many,TGTGCCTGGAGGGCCCCAGGGAACGCTGGGGCCAACGTCCTGACTTTC,CAWRAPGNAGANVLTF
TRBJ2-3,TRBV6-5,-,-,TGTGCCAGCAGTAGGGCGGGGACTAGCACAGATACGCAGTATTTT,CASSRAGTSTDTQYF
TRBJ1-2,TRBV28,-,few,TGTGCCAGCAGTTTACACGGACAGACTAACTATGGCTACACCTTC,CASSLHGQTNYGYTF
TRBJ1-1,TRBV29-1,TRBD1,-,TGCAGCGTTAAAATAACAGGGGGCAAGAACACTGAAGCTTTCTTT,CSVKITGGKNTEAFF
TRBJ2-7,TRBV18,-,few,TGTGCCAGCTCACAGCCCGGAGCCGGGTCCTACGAGCAGTACTTC,CASSQPGAGSYEQYF
TRBJ1-1,TRBV12-3/TRBV12-4,-,many,TGTGCCAGCAGTGGACGACGGAGGAACACTGAAGCTTTCTTT,CASSGRRRNTEAFF
TRBJ2-1,TRBV20-1,TRBD1,few,TGCAGTGCTAGGAGACAGGGTCTGAGAGGCAATGAGCAGTTCTTC,CSARRQGLRGNEQFF
TRBJ1-5,TRBV19,TRBD1,many,TGTGCCAGTAGTATGACAGGGGGCGTGGATCAGCCCCAGCATTTT,CASSMTGGVDQPQHF
TRBJ1-1,TRBV5-1,-,many,TGCGCCAGCGGGCGGGGGCGCGACACTGAAGCTTTCTTT,CASGRGRDTEAFF
TRBJ2-2,TRBV15,TRBD2,few,TGTGCCACCAGCAGTGACCCTAGCGGGGGTCCCGGGGAGCTGTTTTTT,CATSSDPSGGPGELFF
TRBJ1-4,TRBV14,TRBD1,many,TGTGCCAGCAGCCAAAGACAGGGGGTTTTTGAAAAACTGTTTTTT,CASSQRQGVFEKLFF
TRBJ1-2,TRBV5-1,-,-,TGCGCCAGTATGGACAGAGAGAACTATGGCTACACCTTC,CASMDRENYGYTF
TRBJ2-7,TRBV28,-,-,TGTGCCAGCAGTTTTGACAACTCCTACGAGCAGTACTTC,CASSFDNSYEQYF
TRBJ2-7,TRBV3-1,TRBD2,many,TGTGCCAGCAGCCAAGCGTCTAGCGGGGTCTTCTACGAGCAGTACTTC,CASSQASSGVFYEQYF
TRBJ2-3,TRBV11-3,-,few,TGTGCCAGCAGCTTAGCCTCATCGGCCGGGCATCTATCGACAGATACGCAGTATTTT,CASSLASSAGHLSTDTQYF
TRBJ1-1,TRBV7-9,TRBD1,many,TGTGCCAGCAGCCCTGCCGGGACAGGGGTCACTGAAGCTTTCTTT,CASSPAGTGVTEAFF
TRBJ2-1,TRBV9,-,many,TGTGCCAGCAGCGTCAGTCTCGGGACCCCAGCCAATGAGCAGTTCTTC,CASSVSLGTPANEQFF
TRBJ2-3,TRBV15,TRBD2,medium-sized,TGTGCCACCAGCAGAGCGGCGGGGGAAGGAGGAGATACGCAGTATTTT,CATSRAAGEGGDTQYF
TRBJ2-1,TRBV6-2/TRBV6-3,TRBD2,-,TGTGCCAGCATCAAGACTAGCGGGGGGGCATTCTCCTACAATGAGCAGTTCTTC,CASIKTSGGAFSYNEQFF